The 20 T cell receptor beta chains given below trace back to one sample, sequenced in a study of blood T cell repertoires in COVID-19. Here immunoSEQ multiplex PCR was the method, and the copy in TCRdb shows in-frame clones only, minus some. The table lists about 170,000 clones, about 86% of them singletons. The specimen was peripheral blood. These receptors all stem from a man aged 50-59 years with active or convalescent COVID-19.

J is TRBJ1-2 and V is TRBV7-2; D remains ambiguous. The CDR3 has 11 residues. Deletions cut 6 bases from V and 6 bases from J, with 8 bases between. CDR1 is SGHTA and CDR2 is FQGNSA in the germline V gene. CDR3 in DNA: TGTGCCAGCAGGATGGGAGATGGCTACACCTTC. Amino acids: CASRMGDGYTF.

This clone showed up just a few times. The chain recombines TRBV15 with TRBJ2-5, with D tentatively TRBD2 (6 bases). Per germline, CDR1 LNHNV and CDR2 YYDKDF (reference sequence). V lost 0 bases and J 4 bases, leaving 15 bases between the germline ends. The CDR3 contains 16 residues. The CDR3 region is CATSRDLEGRRETQYF. CDR3 nucleotides: TGTGCCACCAGCAGAGATCTTGAGGGGAGGCGAGAGACCCAGTACTTC.

There are many counts of this clone. The V and J genes are TRBV4-2 and TRBJ2-3; D is uncertain. Germline V gives CDR1 LGHNA, CDR2 YNFKEQ. There are 14 residues in the CDR3. Trimming shortened V by 0 bases and J by 0 bases, and 4 bases separated the two germline ends. CDR3 region: CASSQDGSTDTQYF. The CDR3, as DNA: TGTGCCAGCAGCCAAGACGGTAGCACAGATACGCAGTATTTT.

The chain recombines TRBV19 with TRBJ1-2; 9 positions match TRBD1. V gave up 4 bases and J gave up 7 bases; unmatched junction bases: 16. In germline, CDR1 is LNHDA, CDR2 SQIVND (reference sequence). The CDR3 totals 17 residues. CDR3 amino acids: CASSTPGTGLLGAGYTF. The DNA for the CDR3 is TGTGCCAGTAGTACCCCCGGGACAGGGCTTTTAGGTGCTGGCTACACCTTC.

The chain combines TRBV30 with TRBJ2-1; D possibly corresponds to TRBD2 (5 bases). The CDR3 has 14 residues. Germline values: CDR1 GTSNPN, CDR2 SVGIG (reference sequence). Trimming removed 6 bases from V and 3 bases from J, with 15 bases in between. CDR3 coding DNA: TGTGCCTGCGTCCGCCGGGGTGACTACAATGAGCAGTTCTTC. Translating it yields CACVRRGDYNEQFF.

The rearrangement links TRBV29-1 to TRBJ2-7; 12 bases agree with TRBD1. Germline CDR1 and CDR2: SQVTM and ANQGSEA. The CDR3 consists of 15 residues. Trimming at V came to 1 base and at J to 4 bases, leaving 5 bases not matched to a gene. Here the CDR3 reads CSVEGWDRGLYEQYF. DNA for the CDR3: TGCAGCGTTGAAGGGTGGGACAGGGGGCTTTACGAGCAGTACTTC.

The chain joins TRBV11-3 to TRBJ2-3, with 9 nucleotides matching TRBD2. CDR3 length: 17 residues. The V segment lost 5 bases and the J segment 2 bases; nucleotides outside the gene matches: 11. Germline V gene lookup returns CDR1 SGHNT and CDR2 YENEEA. The CDR3 DNA reads as TGTGCCAGCAGCCTCTTAGGGGCGGGAGGGAACACAGATACGCAGTATTTT. It specifies CASSLLGAGGNTDTQYF.

The rearrangement joins TRBV9 to TRBJ2-5; 8 bases line up with TRBD2. Per germline, CDR1 SGDLS and CDR2 YYNGEE. V shed 4 bases, J shed 1 base, and the junction held 12 bases outside the gene matches. The CDR3 is 17 amino acids. The CDR3 spells CASSLFGAGGTQETQYF. CDR3 coding DNA: TGTGCCAGCAGCCTATTCGGTGCGGGAGGAACCCAAGAGACCCAGTACTTC.

This sequence joins TRBV5-6 and TRBJ1-5; D ambiguous. The CDR3 extends over 14 amino acids. V dropped 0 bases and J dropped 8 bases, with 12 bases sitting between them. Germline CDR1 and CDR2: SGHDT and YYEEEE. The CDR3 reads CASSLGVEVEPQHF. The CDR3 nucleotides are TGTGCCAGCAGCTTGGGCGTCGAGGTTGAGCCCCAGCATTTT.

The gene calls are TRBV28 and TRBJ1-2; 7 bases are a match to TRBD1. Germline CDR1 reads MDHEN; CDR2 reads SYDVKM. The CDR3 runs 14 residues. J gave up 2 bases and V 7 bases, and 7 bases lay outside the gene matches. The CDR3 DNA sequence: TGTGCCAGCAAAATGGGACAGTCAAACTATGGCTACACCTTC. Translating gives CASKMGQSNYGYTF.

V and J are TRBV11-2 and TRBJ2-5, with TRBD2 matching over 7 bases. CDR3 size: 15 residues. The germline gives CDR1 SGHAT, CDR2 FQNNGV. Germline trimming cut 4 bases from V and 5 bases from J; bases unmatched to any gene: 10. The CDR3: CASSSAMGRGETQYF. In DNA form, the CDR3 reads TGTGCCAGCAGCTCGGCTATGGGGCGGGGGGAGACCCAGTACTTC.

The count of this clone is one. J is TRBJ2-7 and V is TRBV6-5; 9 nucleotides line up with TRBD2. Germline assignment: CDR1 MNHEY and CDR2 SVGAGI. The CDR3 is made up of 14 amino acids. V gave up 6 bases and J gave up 2 bases; unmatched junction bases: 5. DNA for the CDR3: TGTGCCAGCAGCAAGACTAGCGGACCCTACGAGCAGTACTTC. It translates to CASSKTSGPYEQYF.

The rearrangement joins TRBV29-1 to TRBJ1-1; 8 nucleotides match TRBD1. Germline loops: CDR1 SQVTM, CDR2 ANQGSEA. The CDR3 is 13 amino acids. Trimming removed 7 bases from V and 4 bases from J; junction bases left unmatched: 8. The CDR3 DNA follows: TGCAGCGGCGGGGACAGGTGGGGCACTGAAGCTTTCTTT. Amino acid sequence: CSGGDRWGTEAFF. The variable domain in full, with the rest retrieved from reference TRBV29-1 and TRBJ1-1, is SAVISQKPSRDICQRGTSLTIQCQVDSQVTMMFWYRQQPGQSLTLIATANQGSEATYESGFVIDKFPISRPNLTFSTLTVSNMSPEDSSIYLCSGGDRWGTEAFFGQGTRLTVV.

The chain employs TRBV28 and TRBJ2-7; TRBD1 is a possible D gene (5 bases). V lost 7 bases to trimming and J lost 0 bases, with 16 bases between them. From germline, CDR1 is MDHEN and CDR2 SYDVKM. There are 15 residues in the CDR3. The CDR3 loop reads CASKTGHYSSYEQYF. Written as DNA, the CDR3 is TGTGCCAGCAAAACAGGTCACTACAGCTCCTACGAGCAGTACTTC. Together with reference TRBV28 and TRBJ2-7, the CDR3 gives the full variable domain: DVKVTQSSRYLVKRTGEKVFLECVQDMDHENMFWYRQDPGLGLRLIYFSYDVKMKEKGDIPEGYSVSREKKERFSLILESASTNQTSMYLCASKTGHYSSYEQYFGPGTRLTVT.

This chain links TRBV7-9 with TRBJ2-7; 9 nucleotides agree with TRBD1. The germline V gene encodes CDR1 SEHNR and CDR2 FQNEAQ (reference sequence). This CDR3 is 16 amino acids long. The ends lost 5 bases at V and 4 bases at J; junction bases unmatched: 12. The chain's CDR3 is CASSPRPGQGSYEQYF. The CDR3 DNA sequence: TGTGCCAGCAGCCCACGCCCGGGACAGGGTTCGTACGAGCAGTACTTC.

The chain has TRBV19 and TRBJ1-1; TRBD1 might be the D (5 bases). Trimming stripped 1 base from V and 8 bases from J, with 5 bases between. Germline assignment: CDR1 LNHDA and CDR2 SQIVND (reference sequence). This CDR3 is built from 11 residues. The CDR3 DNA follows: TGTGCCAGTAGTATAGCAGGGGAAGCTTTCTTT. This gives the protein CASSIAGEAFF.

This sequence joins TRBV18 and TRBJ1-2, with D perhaps matching TRBD1 (6 bases). With 8 bases removed from V and 2 bases from J, the gap between germline ends came to 15 bases. The germline CDR1 and CDR2 sequences are KGHSH and LQKENI. The CDR3 covers 14 residues. The CDR3: CASRRERGNYGYTF. CDR3 DNA: TGTGCCAGCCGACGAGAAAGGGGGAACTATGGCTACACCTTC.

V gene TRBV21-1 combines with J gene TRBJ2-2; the table's D call, TRBD1, has no DNA check behind it. TRBV21-1 is flagged as a pseudogene. The CDR3 is made up of 17 amino acids. The CDR3 DNA sequence: TGTGCCAGCAGTCGCGGAGGGACAGGGCCAACCGCCGGGGAGCTGTTTTTT. Its protein is CASSRGGTGPTAGELFF.

This chain uses TRBV5-5 with TRBJ1-4, with TRBD1 as a possible D gene (5 bases). Germline V gene data show CDR1 as SGHKS and CDR2 as YYEKEE (reference sequence). The V end was cut by 4 bases, the J end by 8 bases, with 21 bases between. The CDR3 runs 16 residues. The CDR3 DNA reads as TGTGCCAGCAGCCCATCGGGACTCCCGGCTATCGAAAAACTGTTTTTT. Translating it yields CASSPSGLPAIEKLFF.

The V and J genes are TRBV2 and TRBJ1-3; 8 bases align to TRBD1. The length of the CDR3 is 16 residues. J gave up 0 bases and V 6 bases, and 7 bases lay outside the gene matches. Germline CDR1 is SNHLY and CDR2 is FYNNEI. CDR3: CASSLDRVVSGNTIYF. CDR3 coding DNA: TGTGCCAGCAGCCTGGACAGGGTGGTCTCTGGAAACACCATATATTTT.